This entry is about one T cell receptor beta chain. Its specificity is unknown. This entry belongs to a study of cytomegalovirus exposure and HLA in healthy donors. Study outcomes and limitations: Productive rates of about 90% or about 30% were seen for most TCR beta V segments in an earlier analysis. Despite most TCR sequences being rare, some public TCRs occurred in many donors. Reported findings show TCR beta sequences accurately forecast HLA-A and HLA-B alleles in most subjects.

Trimming took 0 bases from V and 7 from J; bases not matched to a gene: 5. Germline V lookup: CDR1 MGHRA, CDR2 YSYEKL. This CDR3 region has 14 residues. It was with 60 Vbeta and 13 Jbeta primers that the PCR ran. The table came from immunoSEQ multiplex PCR; TCRdb's copy has only in-frame clones and leaves some out. The ten top clones account for roughly 1.5%, within a sample of around 130,000 clones. This TCR was sampled from a woman between 40 and 50 years old in good health and CMV-seronegative. The chain combines TRBV4-1 with TRBJ1-1, with 7 bases fitting TRBD1. Sequences were obtained from PBMCs. The CDR3: CASSQEMRGLEAFF. The CDR3 DNA is TGCGCCAGCAGCCAAGAAATGAGGGGGCTTGAAGCTTTCTTT.